The T cell receptor (beta chain) under discussion was sequenced for a study of intratumoral heterogeneity in liver cancer. Context from the whole study: In the full cohort of approximately 15 patients, the median age was roughly 58 years and the majority of patients were male. RNA-seq, DNA sequencing, TCR-seq and SNP array data from multiple regions of hepatocellular carcinoma specimens were combined in the study to investigate intratumor heterogeneity. The full cohort included some 74 multiregional samples from 14 HCC patients, consisting of roughly 50 tumoral regions and some 20 adjacent nontumoral regions. The full study reports these points: In each sequenced patient, tumor region a showed significantly more unique T-cell clonal expansions than tumor region b. Overall T cell clonality did not differ significantly between tumor regions within either sequenced patient. The authors acknowledged a relatively low patient number and under-sampled tumor-infiltrating lymphocyte representation as limitations. According to the report, TCR sequencing confirmed the RNA-seq-based estimates of regional differences in tumor-infiltrating lymphocyte burden.

TCR beta chain CDR3 regions were sequenced from genomic DNA using the immunoSEQ assay. Rearranged VDJ segments were amplified with primers that anneal to V and J segments. On the authors' methods: The ImmunoSeq Analyzer software was used to calculate clonality and richness metrics. To find clones with differing abundance between regions, Fisher's exact test was applied together with a beta-binomial method for extra stringency. In its TCRdb copy, this immuneACCESS table keeps in-frame sequences only and misses some clones. Where compared with another copy, unresolved V genes explain less than half of these, and the others have no known cause. V, J and clone size are taken as reported in that table, and D and trimming were inferred from the DNA itself. The sample data list about 6,200 clones, and 70% to 80% of these were observed just once. In total, the top ten clones hold 30% to 40% of the sample.

V is cut back by 4 bases and J by 7 bases, with 11 bases in the junction unmatched. The CDR3 goes from the cysteine to the phenylalanine over 16 residues. Only the CDR3 DNA stays, 48 bases, in frame from base 1. Per the germline V gene (reference sequence), LGHDT is the CDR1 and YNNKEL is the CDR2. Samples labelled H were derived from distinct, geographically separated regions of the hepatocellular carcinoma nodule. Early-stage hepatocellular carcinoma was present in all patients, and no therapy was administered to any patient before surgical resection. None of the sampled areas showed macroscopic evidence of necrosis or hemorrhage. In a couple of patients, TCR sequencing (ImmunoSeq) was performed on multiple regions. Frozen resection tissue samples were collected at a distance of at least 1 cm from each other. The DNeasy blood and tissue kit was used to extract genomic DNA from bulk tissue. As to this clone: Its target antigen remains unknown. Base-call qualities are not available, and no considerably larger clone is one nucleotide away.

The receptor was isolated from a woman in her seventies with hepatocellular carcinoma. Recombination connected TRBV3-1 (or the pseudogene TRBV3-2) to TRBJ2-1; 9 of the junction bases match TRBD2. Sample: tumor tissue, taken before any cancer treatment. The DNA sequence is as follows: TGTGCCAGCAGCCGGGGAGAGCTAGCGGGACTTAATGAGCAGTTCTTC. Translated, this is CASSRGELAGLNEQFF.